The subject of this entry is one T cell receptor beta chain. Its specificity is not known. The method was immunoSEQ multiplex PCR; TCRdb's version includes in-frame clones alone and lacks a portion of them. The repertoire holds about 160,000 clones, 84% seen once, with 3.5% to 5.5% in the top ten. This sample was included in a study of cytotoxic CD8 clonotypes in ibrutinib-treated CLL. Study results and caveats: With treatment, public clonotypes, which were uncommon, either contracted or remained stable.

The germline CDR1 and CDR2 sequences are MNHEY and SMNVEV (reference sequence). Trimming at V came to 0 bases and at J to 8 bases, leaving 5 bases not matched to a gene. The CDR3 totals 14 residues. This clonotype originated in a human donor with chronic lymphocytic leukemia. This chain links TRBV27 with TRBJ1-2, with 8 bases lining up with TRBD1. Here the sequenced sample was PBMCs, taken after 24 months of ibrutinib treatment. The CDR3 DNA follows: TGTGCCAGCAGTTTATCGGCAGGGGGCTTCGGCTACACCTTC. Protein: CASSLSAGGFGYTF.